The 12 T cell receptor beta chains below were found in one sample sequenced in a study of T cell repertoires in cytomegalovirus infection. These receptors lack a known antigen. One entry per CDR3 protein results from TCRdb running MiXCR on the reads. In the table there are around 340,000 distinct CDR3 sequences, 29% of which are singletons. This specimen was cultured PBMCs, taken from culture after CMV antigen stimulation. The receptors originated from a human donor in good health (CMV status not recorded). Some clones in this sample may be carry-over from other donors' samples.

V usage is TRBV7-2 and J usage is TRBJ2-4; TRBD1 matches 8 bases. The CDR3 spans 16 residues. J was trimmed by 5 bases and V by 2 bases; bases with no gene match: 8. CDR1 SGHTA and CDR2 FQGNSA come from the germline V gene. Written as DNA, the CDR3 is TGTGCCAGCAGCTTAAGAGCAGGGGGCCTCGAAAACATTCAGTACTTC. This encodes CASSLRAGGLENIQYF.

The chain links TRBV27 to TRBJ2-3, with 7 bases lining up with TRBD1. Germline-derived CDR1 and CDR2 are MNHEY and SMNVEV (reference sequence). After removal of 8 bases from V and 2 bases from J, the junction contained 7 bases not matched to a gene. The CDR3 contains 14 residues. In DNA, the CDR3 is TGTGCCAGCGCCCACAGGGGCCCCACAGATACGCAGTATTTT. This codes for CASAHRGPTDTQYF.

As to this clonotype: The junction shows a germline mismatch at one end, possibly a read error. The chain recombines TRBV11-2 with TRBJ2-7; TRBD1 matches 10 bases. This CDR3 is built from 15 residues. Germline-derived CDR1 and CDR2 are SGHAT and FQNNGV. Here the CDR3 reads CAGSSYRQGAGEQYF. The CDR3 DNA reads TGTGCCGGCAGCTCATATCGACAGGGGGCGGGCGAGCAGTACTTC.

V is TRBV11-2 and J is TRBJ1-2; TRBD1 matches 9 bases. The CDR3 length is 14 residues. From germline, CDR1 is SGHAT and CDR2 FQNNGV. Germline trimming cut 4 bases from V and 6 bases from J; bases unmatched to any gene: 6. The CDR3 sequence is CASSSPTGGHGYTF. The CDR3 coding sequence is TGTGCCAGCAGCTCGCCAACAGGGGGCCATGGCTACACCTTC.

This clonotype was found once. This rearrangement joins TRBV12-5 to TRBJ1-1; D is uncertain. Trimming removed 1 base from V and 1 base from J, with 7 bases in between. The CDR3 has 14 residues. CDR1 LGHNT and CDR2 FRNRAP come from the germline V gene. The CDR3 DNA reads TGTGCTAGTGGTTTGGACACTCGGAACACTGAAGCTTTCTTT. Protein: CASGLDTRNTEAFF.

The chain recombines TRBV12-3 or TRBV12-4 with TRBJ1-2; TRBD1 aligns across 8 bases. V lost 6 bases to trimming and J lost 2 bases; unmatched junction nucleotides: 5. The CDR3 is 14 residues long. The CDR3 bases are TGTGCCAGCAGGCCGACAGGGGCGAACTATGGCTACACCTTC. Encoded protein: CASRPTGANYGYTF.

This clonotype was counted ten times or more. The chain is built from TRBV7-8 and TRBJ2-7; D may be TRBD1 or TRBD2 (5 bases each). The V end was cut by 5 bases, the J end by 4 bases, with 18 bases between. Germline CDR1 reads SGHVS; CDR2 reads FQNEAQ. The CDR3 has 15 amino acids. The CDR3, as DNA: TGTGCCAGCAGCGCACCGGGACGGAGTTCTTACGAGCAGTACTTC. Its translation is CASSAPGRSSYEQYF.

The chain employs TRBV4-2 and TRBJ2-7, with TRBD2 matching over 8 bases. Germline V CDR1 and CDR2: LGHNA, YNFKEQ. Germline trimming cut 0 bases from V and 2 bases from J; bases unmatched to any gene: 12. This CDR3 comprises 18 residues. CDR3 sequence: CASSQENVAGGLTYEQYF. As DNA, the CDR3 is TGTGCCAGCAGCCAAGAAAACGTCGCGGGAGGTCTAACCTACGAGCAGTACTTC.

This clonotype was counted between two and nine times. The V gene is TRBV19, the J gene TRBJ1-2, with 12 bases that match TRBD1. This CDR3 comprises 14 residues. Germline CDR1 reads LNHDA; CDR2 reads SQIVND (reference sequence). Trimming removed 6 bases from V and 7 bases from J; junction bases left unmatched: 6. The CDR3 reads CASSAGTGGSGYTF. As DNA, the CDR3 is TGTGCCAGTAGCGCCGGGACAGGGGGCTCTGGCTACACCTTC. The complete variable domain, with remaining parts taken from reference TRBV19 and TRBJ1-2, reads DGGITQSPKYLFRKEGQNVTLSCEQNLNHDAMYWYRQDPGQGLRLIYYSQIVNDFQKGDIAEGYSVSREKKESFPLTVTSAQKNPTAFYLCASSAGTGGSGYTFGSGTRLTVV.

V and J are TRBV7-2 and TRBJ2-1; 10 bases line up with TRBD2. This CDR3 has 15 residues. The J segment lost 5 bases and the V segment lost 5 bases, leaving 6 bases of the junction unmatched. Germline loops: CDR1 SGHTA, CDR2 FQGNSA. This CDR3 is CASSAGLATHNEQFF. CDR3 DNA sequence: TGTGCCAGCAGCGCGGGACTAGCGACCCACAATGAGCAGTTCTTC.

The chain uses TRBV11-3 and TRBJ2-1; a possible D gene is TRBD1 (6 bases). The CDR3 sequence is 12 residues long. The germline V gene encodes CDR1 SGHNT and CDR2 YENEEA. Trimming took 4 bases from V and 9 from J, leaving 10 bases between them. DNA of the CDR3: TGTGCCAGCAGCTCGAGAGGGGGTGAGCAGTTCTTC. Its translation: CASSSRGGEQFF. The full variable domain, rest sourced from reference TRBV11-3 and TRBJ2-1, is EAGVVQSPRYKIIEKKQPVAFWCNPISGHNTLYWYLQNLGQGPELLIRYENEEAVDDSQLPKDRFSAERLKGVDSTLKIQPAELGDSAVYLCASSSRGGEQFFGPGTRLTVL.

The CDR3 bases are TGTGCCAGCAGCTCGGGGACTAGCGGGCGAAAAGAGACCCAGTACTTC. It encodes CASSSGTSGRKETQYF. This chain joins TRBV5-4 and TRBJ2-5; 12 bases are a match to TRBD2. The J segment lost 3 bases and the V segment lost 3 bases, leaving 6 bases of the junction unmatched. Germline V lookup: CDR1 SGHNT, CDR2 YYREEE (reference sequence). The CDR3 contains 16 residues.